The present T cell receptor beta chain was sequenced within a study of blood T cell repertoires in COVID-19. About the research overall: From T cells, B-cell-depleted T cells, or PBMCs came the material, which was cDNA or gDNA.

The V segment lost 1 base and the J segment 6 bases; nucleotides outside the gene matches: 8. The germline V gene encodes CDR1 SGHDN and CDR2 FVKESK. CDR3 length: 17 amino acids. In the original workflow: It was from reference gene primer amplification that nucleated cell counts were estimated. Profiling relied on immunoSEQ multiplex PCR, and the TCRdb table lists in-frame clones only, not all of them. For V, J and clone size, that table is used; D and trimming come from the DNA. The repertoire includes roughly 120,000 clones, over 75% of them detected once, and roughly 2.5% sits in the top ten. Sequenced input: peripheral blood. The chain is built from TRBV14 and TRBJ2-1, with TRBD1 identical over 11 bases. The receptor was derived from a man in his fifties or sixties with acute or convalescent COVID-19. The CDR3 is CASSQASLDRGPNEQFF. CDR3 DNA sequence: TGTGCCAGCAGCCAAGCGTCTCTGGACAGGGGGCCCAATGAGCAGTTCTTC.